This entry features one TCR beta chain sequence. The record originates from a study of blood T cell repertoires in COVID-19. Whole-study context: Samples taken during acute and convalescent COVID-19 were collected in the United States, Italy and Spain. T cells, B-cell-depleted T cells, or PBMCs provided the cDNA or gDNA that served as material.

V was pared by 4 bases and J by 5 bases, with 11 bases between. CDR1 and CDR2 from the germline V gene are MDHEN and SYDVKM. The CDR3 runs 13 residues. Authors' processing steps: Cell counts per sample came from amplifying reference gene primers. Assay: immunoSEQ multiplex PCR; the TCRdb copy retains only in-frame clones and omits some. That table is the source of V, J and clone size, and D and trimming were worked out from the DNA. Among 75,000 to 90,000 clones listed, around four fifths were seen once. The chain has TRBV28 and TRBJ1-2; D perhaps matches TRBD1 (5 bases). Material for sequencing was peripheral blood. This receptor was taken from a man at least 80 years old with active or convalescent COVID-19. CDR3 nucleotides: TGTGCCAGCAGTTCCCCGGGGGTATATGGCTACACCTTC. Protein: CASSSPGVYGYTF.